One and the same sample provided the 24 T cell receptor beta chains below, sequenced in a study of technical replicates of blood from several donors. Clones were read by immunoSEQ multiplex PCR, and TCRdb kept only the in-frame ones, dropping some. The sample has some 80,000 clones, roughly 96% seen once. Sequenced input: T cells isolated from PBMCs. The receptors were gathered from a human donor in good health.

This clone was counted once. The chain links TRBV7-9 to TRBJ1-4; possible D gene TRBD1, 5 bases. CDR3 length equals 11 residues. With 7 bases removed from V and 7 bases from J, the gap between germline ends came to 7 bases. Germline values: CDR1 SEHNR, CDR2 FQNEAQ (reference sequence). The CDR3 loop reads CASTRGEKLFF. The CDR3 bases are TGTGCCAGCACAAGGGGTGAAAAACTGTTTTTT.

The chain uses TRBV30 and TRBJ1-2, with 8 nucleotides matching TRBD1. This CDR3 has 13 residues. With 1 base clipped from V and 4 bases from J, the junction kept 2 bases outside the gene matches. The germline gives CDR1 GTSNPN, CDR2 SVGIG (reference sequence). The chain's CDR3 is CAWSGTGTYGYTF. CDR3 bases: TGTGCCTGGAGTGGGACAGGGACCTATGGCTACACCTTC.

Remarks on this clone: The same CDR3 can be traced to other DNA sequences in this sample. J is TRBJ2-3 and V is TRBV5-1, with 7 bases lining up with TRBD2. V was pared by 0 bases and J by 0 bases, with 4 bases of the junction left unmatched. The CDR3 runs to 16 residues. Per the germline V gene, CDR1 is SGHRS and CDR2 is YFSETQ. CDR3 bases: TGCGCCAGCAGCTTGGGACTAGCTGCTAGCACAGATACGCAGTATTTT. Protein product: CASSLGLAASTDTQYF.

The count of this clone is one. This chain connects TRBV27 to TRBJ1-5; no clear D. CDR1 is MNHEY, CDR2 SMNVEV, per germline (reference sequence). The CDR3 totals 13 residues. V was shortened by 3 bases and J by 11 bases, with 14 bases between the two germline ends. The chain's CDR3 is CASSLGTPASQHF. In DNA, the CDR3 is TGTGCCAGCAGTTTGGGCACGCCGGCGTCCCAGCATTTT.

The V and J genes are TRBV4-3 and TRBJ2-7; 10 bases align to TRBD2. The germline V gene encodes CDR1 LGHNA and CDR2 YSLEER. The CDR3 has 15 residues. The junction had 8 bases not matched to a gene; V was cut back by 3 bases and J by 6 bases. The CDR3 spells CASSQSSSGSREQYF. CDR3 bases: TGCGCCAGCAGCCAGAGTTCTAGCGGGAGCCGCGAGCAGTACTTC.

This clone was recorded once. J is TRBJ1-3 and V is TRBV14; TRBD1 agrees at 7 bases. Germline V gene sequence: CDR1 SGHDN, CDR2 FVKESK. The CDR3 is 14 amino acids. V was clipped by 3 bases and J by 3 bases; unmatched bases: 2. CDR3 region: CASSHTGDGNTIYF. DNA for the CDR3: TGTGCCAGCAGCCATACAGGGGATGGAAACACCATATATTTT.

The chain joins TRBV28 to TRBJ2-7, with D maybe TRBD2 (6 bases). The length of the CDR3 is 15 residues. V was pared by 4 bases and J by 5 bases, with 18 bases between. Germline V gives CDR1 MDHEN, CDR2 SYDVKM. CDR3 residues: CASSSLVTGVDEQYF. The CDR3 coding sequence is TGTGCCAGCAGTTCCTTGGTAACGGGAGTGGACGAGCAGTACTTC. Based on the CDR3 plus reference TRBV28 and TRBJ2-7, the full variable domain is DVKVTQSSRYLVKRTGEKVFLECVQDMDHENMFWYRQDPGLGLRLIYFSYDVKMKEKGDIPEGYSVSREKKERFSLILESASTNQTSMYLCASSSLVTGVDEQYFGPGTRLTVT.

The chain employs TRBV4-2 and TRBJ2-1; D is perhaps TRBD2 (5 bases). There are 17 residues in the CDR3. The V gene lost 4 bases and the J gene lost 5 bases, with 21 bases spanning the gap. CDR1 is LGHNA, CDR2 YNFKEQ, per germline. CDR3 DNA: TGTGCCAGCAGCCGCCTAGCAGGAGCGAATCAAAACAATGAGCAGTTCTTC. This gives the protein CASSRLAGANQNNEQFF.

CDR3 region: CASSDVGAEQFF. DNA of the CDR3: TGTGCCAGCAGTGATGTTGGGGCTGAGCAGTTCTTC. V and J are TRBV6-1 and TRBJ2-1; D might be TRBD1 (5 bases). Germline V lookup: CDR1 MNHNS, CDR2 SASEGT. The V and J ends lost 3 bases and 9 bases respectively, with 9 bases between them. This CDR3 contains 12 residues.

The gene calls are TRBV4-1 and TRBJ2-1, with a tentative D call TRBD2 (5 bases). The CDR3 is made up of 13 amino acids. Trimming shortened V by 3 bases and J by 8 bases, and 11 bases separated the two germline ends. Germline V CDR1 and CDR2: MGHRA, YSYEKL. In nucleotides, the CDR3 is TGCGCCAGCAGCCAGGTGAGGGCACATGAGCAGTTCTTC. It specifies CASSQVRAHEQFF.

V and J are TRBV11-3 and TRBJ2-5; 7 bases are a match to TRBD2. With V trimmed by 5 bases and J by 4 bases, 7 bases remained unmatched. From germline, CDR1 is SGHNT and CDR2 YENEEA. This CDR3 region has 14 residues. The CDR3 loop reads CASSPTRGVETQYF. CDR3 bases: TGTGCCAGCAGCCCCACTCGGGGGGTAGAGACCCAGTACTTC.

V is TRBV30 and J is TRBJ2-1; perhaps TRBD2 as D (5 bases). Trimming took 2 bases from V and 6 from J, leaving 11 bases between them. Germline CDR1 reads GTSNPN; CDR2 reads SVGIG (reference sequence). The CDR3 has 13 residues. As DNA, the CDR3 is TGTGCCTGGAGTCCCCGGACTGGCAATGAGCAGTTCTTC. Its translation: CAWSPRTGNEQFF.

V usage is TRBV7-8 and J usage is TRBJ2-1; 7 nucleotides match TRBD2. The CDR3 contains 15 residues. Germline V gene data show CDR1 as SGHVS and CDR2 as FQNEAQ. The V and J ends lost 5 bases and 10 bases, in that order; junction bases with no gene match: 14. The CDR3 protein is CASSPGVAGLREQFF. The CDR3 nucleotides read TGTGCCAGCAGCCCCGGGGTAGCGGGCCTTAGGGAGCAGTTCTTC.

The chain uses TRBV18 and TRBJ2-1, with 9 nucleotides matching TRBD2. Germline CDR1 KGHSH, CDR2 LQKENI. This CDR3 is 15 amino acids long. With 2 bases clipped from V and 4 bases from J, the junction kept 3 bases outside the gene matches. CDR3 amino acids: CASSPTLAGYNEQFF. As DNA, the CDR3 is TGTGCCAGCTCACCAACGCTAGCGGGGTACAATGAGCAGTTCTTC.

The chain couples TRBV27 to TRBJ2-7, with D possibly being TRBD1 (6 bases). V lost 2 bases, J lost 4 bases, and 12 bases lay in between. The CDR3 is 14 residues long. CDR1 and CDR2 from the germline V gene are MNHEY and SMNVEV (reference sequence). The CDR3 loop is CASSLEGGLYEQYF. CDR3 nucleotides: TGTGCCAGCAGTTTAGAAGGGGGTTTGTACGAGCAGTACTTC.

The rearrangement links TRBV28 to TRBJ2-7, with 11 bases matching TRBD1. The germline CDR1 and CDR2 sequences are MDHEN and SYDVKM. The V gene end was trimmed by 5 bases and the J gene end by 4 bases; junction bases not matched to a gene: 4. The CDR3 has 14 amino acids. The CDR3 DNA follows: TGTGCCAGCAGTCTGGACAGGGGGCATTACGAGCAGTACTTC. Amino acids: CASSLDRGHYEQYF. Full variable domain (outside the CDR3, taken from reference TRBV28 and TRBJ2-7): DVKVTQSSRYLVKRTGEKVFLECVQDMDHENMFWYRQDPGLGLRLIYFSYDVKMKEKGDIPEGYSVSREKKERFSLILESASTNQTSMYLCASSLDRGHYEQYFGPGTRLTVT.

The chain carries TRBV19 and TRBJ2-7, with 13 nucleotides matching TRBD2. The CDR3 has 17 residues. The germline CDR1 and CDR2 sequences are LNHDA and SQIVND (reference sequence). The junction had 5 bases not matched to a gene; V was cut back by 3 bases and J by 0 bases. This CDR3 is CASSMGGLAGSSYEQYF. The CDR3 DNA reads as TGTGCCAGTAGTATGGGGGGACTAGCGGGGAGCTCCTACGAGCAGTACTTC.

This clone was found once. The V gene is TRBV28, the J gene TRBJ2-2; TRBD2 matches at 8 bases. There are 16 residues in the CDR3. CDR1 MDHEN and CDR2 SYDVKM come from the germline V gene. The trim removed 3 bases at V and 6 bases at J, leaving 9 bases unmatched. The CDR3 sequence is CASSFRKREIAGELFF. The CDR3, as DNA: TGTGCCAGCAGTTTTCGTAAGCGGGAGATAGCCGGGGAGCTGTTTTTT.

This sequence joins TRBV7-3 and TRBJ2-3; 10 bases are shared with TRBD1. This CDR3 comprises 15 residues. Germline values: CDR1 SGHTA, CDR2 FQGTGA. V lost 1 base to trimming and J lost 4 bases; unmatched junction nucleotides: 2. In nucleotides, the CDR3 is TGTGCCAGCAGCTTAAGGGACAGGGGCGCAGATACGCAGTATTTT. Protein sequence: CASSLRDRGADTQYF.

This clone has only one observation. The chain carries TRBV14 and TRBJ1-1, with D perhaps TRBD1 (6 bases). Trimming removed 0 bases at V and 3 bases at J, with 11 bases between. Germline V lookup: CDR1 SGHDN, CDR2 FVKESK. This CDR3 is 15 amino acids long. CDR3 nucleotides: TGTGCCAGCAGCCAAGACAGGGAGGGGGACACTGAAGCTTTCTTT. Translated: CASSQDREGDTEAFF.

This sequence joins TRBV7-9 and TRBJ2-1; D remains ambiguous. This CDR3 has 12 residues. Germline V gives CDR1 SEHNR, CDR2 FQNEAQ (reference sequence). Trimming left V 7 bases short and J 6 bases short, with 10 bases between. CDR3 loop: CASMVASNEQFF. The CDR3 DNA sequence: TGTGCCAGCATGGTGGCTAGCAATGAGCAGTTCTTC. The full variable domain, in which reference TRBV7-9 and TRBJ2-1 provide the parts outside the CDR3, is DTGVSQNPRHKITKRGQNVTFRCDPISEHNRLYWYRQTLGQGPEFLTYFQNEAQLEKSRLLSDRFSAERPKGSFSTLEIQRTEQGDSAMYLCASMVASNEQFFGPGTRLTVL.

The chain combines TRBV28 with TRBJ1-2, with 8 bases lining up with TRBD1. Looked up from germline, CDR1 is MDHEN and CDR2 is SYDVKM. This CDR3 contains 17 residues. V shed 5 bases, J shed 4 bases, and the junction held 15 bases outside the gene matches. The CDR3 DNA is TGTGCCAGCAGTACAACCGGGACAGGAGGGATCGGCTATGGCTACACCTTC. It yields the protein CASSTTGTGGIGYGYTF.

The V and J genes are TRBV5-4 and TRBJ1-2; 7 bases agree with TRBD1. This CDR3 spans 15 amino acids. V was pared by 8 bases and J by 3 bases, with 13 bases of the junction left unmatched. Germline CDR1 is SGHNT and CDR2 is YYREEE (reference sequence). DNA of the CDR3: TGTGCCAGTAATGAAGACAGGGTCCGCCACTATGGCTACACCTTC. It specifies CASNEDRVRHYGYTF. Full variable domain (outside the CDR3, taken from reference TRBV5-4 and TRBJ1-2): ETGVTQSPTHLIKTRGQQVTLRCSSQSGHNTVSWYQQALGQGPQFIFQYYREEENGRGNFPPRFSGLQFPNYSSELNVNALELDDSALYLCASNEDRVRHYGYTFGSGTRLTVV.

The chain links TRBV4-1 to TRBJ1-4; a weak D match, TRBD1 (5 bases). CDR1 and CDR2 (germline): MGHRA, YSYEKL. The CDR3 totals 14 residues. Trimming shortened V by 0 bases and J by 8 bases, and 10 bases separated the two germline ends. In DNA, the CDR3 is TGCGCCAGCAGCCAAGAACGGGGGAGGGAAAAACTGTTTTTT. As protein: CASSQERGREKLFF.